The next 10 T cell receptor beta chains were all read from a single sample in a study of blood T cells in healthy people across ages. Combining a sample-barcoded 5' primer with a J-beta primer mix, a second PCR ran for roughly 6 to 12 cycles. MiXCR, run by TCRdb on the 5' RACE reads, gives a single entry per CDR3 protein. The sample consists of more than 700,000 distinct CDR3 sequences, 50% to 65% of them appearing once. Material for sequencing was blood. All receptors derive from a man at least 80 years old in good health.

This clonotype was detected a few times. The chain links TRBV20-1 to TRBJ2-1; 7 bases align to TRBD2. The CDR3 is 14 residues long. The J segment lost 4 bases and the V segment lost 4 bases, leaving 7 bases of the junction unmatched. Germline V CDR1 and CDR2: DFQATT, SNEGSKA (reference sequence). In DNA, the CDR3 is TGCAGTGCTACCAGCGGGATAAAATACAATGAGCAGTTCTTC. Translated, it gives CSATSGIKYNEQFF.

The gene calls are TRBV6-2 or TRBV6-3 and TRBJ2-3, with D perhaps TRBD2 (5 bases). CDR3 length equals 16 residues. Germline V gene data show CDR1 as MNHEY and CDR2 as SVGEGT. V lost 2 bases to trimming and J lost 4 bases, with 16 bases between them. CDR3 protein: CASSYNGGRRSDTQYF. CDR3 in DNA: TGTGCCAGCAGTTACAACGGAGGAAGAAGATCAGATACGCAGTATTTT.

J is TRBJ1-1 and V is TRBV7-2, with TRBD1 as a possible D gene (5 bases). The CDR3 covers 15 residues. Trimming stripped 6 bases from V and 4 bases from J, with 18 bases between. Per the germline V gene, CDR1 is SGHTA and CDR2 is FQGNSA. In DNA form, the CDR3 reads TGTGCCAGCAGTCCTAGAGGGGTTCGGGGCACTGAAGCTTTCTTT. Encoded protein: CASSPRGVRGTEAFF. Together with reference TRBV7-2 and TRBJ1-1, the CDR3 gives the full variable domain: GAGVSQSPSNKVTEKGKDVELRCDPISGHTALYWYRQSLGQGLEFLIYFQGNSAPDKSGLPSDRFSAERTGGSVSTLTIQRTQQEDSAVYLCASSPRGVRGTEAFFGQGTRLTVV.

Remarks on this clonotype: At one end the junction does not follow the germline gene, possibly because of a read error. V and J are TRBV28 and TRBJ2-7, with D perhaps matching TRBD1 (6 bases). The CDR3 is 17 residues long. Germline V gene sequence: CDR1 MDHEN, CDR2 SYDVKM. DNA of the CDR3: TGTGCCAGTAGTTACCACATCGCCCAGGGGTCCCCCTACGAGCAGTACTTT. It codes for CASSYHIAQGSPYEQYF.

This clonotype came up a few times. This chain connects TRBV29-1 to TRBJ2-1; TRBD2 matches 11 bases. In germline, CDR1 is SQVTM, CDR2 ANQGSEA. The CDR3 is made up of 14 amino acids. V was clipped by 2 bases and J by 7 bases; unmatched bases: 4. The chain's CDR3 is CSVELAGGANEQFF. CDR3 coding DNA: TGCAGCGTTGAACTAGCGGGAGGAGCGAATGAGCAGTTCTTC.

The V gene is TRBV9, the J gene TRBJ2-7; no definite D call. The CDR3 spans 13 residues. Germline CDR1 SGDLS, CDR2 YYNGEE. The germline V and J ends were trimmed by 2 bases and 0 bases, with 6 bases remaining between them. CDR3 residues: CASSVSFSYEQYF. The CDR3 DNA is TGTGCCAGCAGCGTGTCCTTCTCCTACGAGCAGTACTTC.

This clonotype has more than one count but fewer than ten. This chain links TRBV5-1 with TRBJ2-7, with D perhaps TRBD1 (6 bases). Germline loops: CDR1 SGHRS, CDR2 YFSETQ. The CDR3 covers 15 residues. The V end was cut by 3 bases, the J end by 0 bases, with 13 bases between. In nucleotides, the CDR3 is TGCGCCAGCAGCTCAGGGGCCACCGGCTCCTACGAGCAGTACTTC. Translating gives CASSSGATGSYEQYF.

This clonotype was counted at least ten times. DNA of the CDR3: TGCAGCGTTACCACTAGCGGGAACACAGATACGCAGTATTTT. Translating gives CSVTTSGNTDTQYF. The J gene is TRBJ2-3, the V gene TRBV29-1; TRBD2 matches at 10 bases. Germline V gene data show CDR1 as SQVTM and CDR2 as ANQGSEA. The CDR3 totals 14 residues. The V segment lost 5 bases and the J segment 2 bases; nucleotides outside the gene matches: 4.

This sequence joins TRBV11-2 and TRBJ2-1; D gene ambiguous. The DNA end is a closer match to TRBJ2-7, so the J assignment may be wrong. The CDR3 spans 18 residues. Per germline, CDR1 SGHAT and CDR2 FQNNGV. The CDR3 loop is CASSLDSRRVSSYNEQYF. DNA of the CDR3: TGTGCCAGCAGCTTAGATAGCCGCCGGGTGAGCTCCTACAATGAGCAGTACTTC.

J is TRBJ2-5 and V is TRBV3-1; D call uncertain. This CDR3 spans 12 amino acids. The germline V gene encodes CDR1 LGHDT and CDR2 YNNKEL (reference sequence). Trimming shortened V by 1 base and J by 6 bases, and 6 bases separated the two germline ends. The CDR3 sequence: CASSQGEKTQYF. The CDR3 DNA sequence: TGTGCCAGCAGCCAAGGCGAGAAGACCCAGTACTTC.